Shown below are 20 T cell receptor beta chains from a single sample sequenced in a study of T-cell reconstitution after alpha-beta-depleted transplantation in children. Construction of the TCRbeta library involved unique molecular identifiers. One entry per CDR3 protein, called by TCRdb with MiXCR from the PCR reads. There are 200,000 to 250,000 distinct CDR3 sequences in the sample; 11% occur only once, and under 30% lies in the top ten. The specimen was PBMCs, collected before TCRalphabeta/CD19-depleted stem cell transplant. These receptors were collected from a child in the first two years of life with acute myeloid leukemia, due to receive a stem cell transplant.

This clonotype occurred many times. CDR3 loop: CASSPQTGNYGYTF. As DNA, the CDR3 is TGTGCCAGCAGCCCTCAGACAGGGAACTATGGCTACACCTTC. The chain employs TRBV9 and TRBJ1-2; 7 bases align to TRBD1. Germline V gene sequence: CDR1 SGDLS, CDR2 YYNGEE. The CDR3 contains 14 residues. The V segment lost 4 bases and the J segment 2 bases; nucleotides outside the gene matches: 5.

This clonotype was counted only a few times. V and J are TRBV11-2 and TRBJ1-5; D unclear. CDR1 is SGHAT and CDR2 is FQNNGV in the germline V gene. Trimming left V 1 base short and J 10 bases short, with 8 bases between. The CDR3 sequence is 12 residues long. CDR3 DNA sequence: TGTGCCAGCAGCTTAGGGCCAGGACCCCAGCATTTT. It encodes CASSLGPGPQHF. Looking up the rest from reference TRBV11-2 and TRBJ1-5 gives the full variable domain: EAGVAQSPRYKIIEKRQSVAFWCNPISGHATLYWYQQILGQGPKLLIQFQNNGVVDDSQLPKDRFSAERLKGVDSTLKIQPAKLEDSAVYLCASSLGPGPQHFGDGTRLSIL.

In its sample, this clonotype was seen many times. The J gene is TRBJ2-2, the V gene TRBV3-1, with D hard to call. With 0 bases removed from V and 5 bases from J, the gap between germline ends came to 13 bases. The CDR3 contains 16 residues. Germline-derived CDR1 and CDR2 are LGHDT and YNNKEL (reference sequence). CDR3: CASSQDLVTPTGELFF. CDR3 DNA sequence: TGTGCCAGCAGCCAAGATTTGGTCACCCCGACCGGGGAGCTGTTTTTT.

The chain is built from TRBV6-1 and TRBJ2-1, with D possibly called TRBD1 or TRBD2 (5 bases each). Trimming removed 6 bases from V and 7 bases from J, with 16 bases in between. The germline CDR1 and CDR2 sequences are MNHNS and SASEGT. The CDR3 loop spans 14 amino acids. Written as DNA, the CDR3 is TGTGCCAGCAGACCAGCCGGGACCTTGAATGAGCAGTTCTTC. Translated: CASRPAGTLNEQFF.

This clonotype has at least ten counts. The rearrangement uses TRBV28 and TRBJ2-2, with D perhaps matching TRBD1 or TRBD2 (5 bases each). Trimming shortened V by 2 bases and J by 2 bases, and 9 bases separated the two germline ends. The germline V gene encodes CDR1 MDHEN and CDR2 SYDVKM. The CDR3 is made up of 15 amino acids. CDR3: CASSLTGPNTGELFF. DNA for the CDR3: TGTGCCAGCAGTTTAACGGGACCAAACACCGGGGAGCTGTTTTTT.

The chain couples TRBV10-1 to TRBJ2-1, with 11 bases identical to TRBD2. Per germline, CDR1 WNHNN and CDR2 SYGVQD (reference sequence). The V segment lost 0 bases and the J segment 13 bases; nucleotides outside the gene matches: 5. CDR3 size: 14 residues. The chain's CDR3 is CASSESRLAGIQFF. CDR3 DNA: TGCGCCAGCAGTGAGTCGAGACTAGCGGGAATACAGTTCTTC.

This clonotype was found many times. This chain joins TRBV20-1 and TRBJ2-5; a weak D match, TRBD1 (6 bases). Germline assignment: CDR1 DFQATT and CDR2 SNEGSKA (reference sequence). The CDR3 covers 15 residues. V was pared by 2 bases and J by 4 bases, with 17 bases between. In DNA, the CDR3 is TGCAGTGCTAGACTTACAGGGAGCGGTAGAGAGACCCAGTACTTC. Translation: CSARLTGSGRETQYF.

This clonotype came up many times. This chain joins TRBV20-1 and TRBJ2-7, with TRBD2 identical over 10 bases. The CDR3 sequence is 14 residues long. CDR1 and CDR2 from the germline V gene are DFQATT and SNEGSKA (reference sequence). The trim removed 8 bases at V and 0 bases at J, leaving 7 bases unmatched. The CDR3 DNA is TGCAGTACGAGCACTAGCGGGAACTCCTACGAGCAGTACTTC. Protein product: CSTSTSGNSYEQYF.

In its sample, this clonotype was seen many times. The V gene is TRBV27, the J gene TRBJ2-1; 8 bases match TRBD1. The CDR3 totals 16 residues. Germline V gene sequence: CDR1 MNHEY, CDR2 SMNVEV (reference sequence). V gave up 2 bases and J gave up 0 bases; unmatched junction bases: 3. Written as DNA, the CDR3 is TGTGCCAGCAGTTTAGACGGACAGGGCTCCTACAATGAGCAGTTCTTC. Its translation: CASSLDGQGSYNEQFF.

This clonotype showed up many times. The chain recombines TRBV20-1 with TRBJ1-6, with TRBD1 as a possible D gene (6 bases). The CDR3 covers 15 residues. Trimming removed 1 base at V and 3 bases at J, with 10 bases between. Germline V gene sequence: CDR1 DFQATT, CDR2 SNEGSKA (reference sequence). The CDR3 DNA is TGCAGTGCTAGAGCAGGGGTGCACTATAATTCACCCCTCCACTTT. It specifies CSARAGVHYNSPLHF.

This clonotype was counted ten times or more. This sequence joins TRBV12-3 or TRBV12-4 and TRBJ1-6, with D possibly matching TRBD1 (5 bases). This CDR3 spans 16 amino acids. Between the trimmed V and J ends, which lost 5 bases and 9 bases, there was a span of 20 bases. Written as DNA, the CDR3 is TGTGCCAGCAGTGAGAGATCGGACACCGTGGTTTCACCCCTCCACTTT. Encoded protein: CASSERSDTVVSPLHF.

This rearrangement joins TRBV4-1 to TRBJ2-1; 9 bases are a match to TRBD2. Per germline, CDR1 MGHRA and CDR2 YSYEKL. With 4 bases clipped from V and 4 bases from J, the junction kept 11 bases outside the gene matches. This CDR3 spans 17 amino acids. The CDR3 is CASSPTSTSGLYNEQFF. CDR3 coding DNA: TGCGCCAGCAGCCCCACTAGCACTAGCGGGCTTTACAATGAGCAGTTCTTC.

This clonotype was found many times. The CDR3 spells CSATQTRDSQETQYF. CDR3 sequence (DNA): TGCAGTGCTACACAGACACGAGACAGCCAAGAGACCCAGTACTTC. The chain couples TRBV20-1 to TRBJ2-5, with D possibly being TRBD1 (5 bases). The V gene lost 4 bases and the J gene lost 1 base, with 16 bases spanning the gap. The CDR3 runs 15 residues. Germline CDR1 is DFQATT and CDR2 is SNEGSKA (reference sequence).

This clonotype was recorded many times. This chain links TRBV9 with TRBJ2-1; tentative D call: TRBD2 (5 bases). The CDR3 covers 16 residues. Germline-derived CDR1 and CDR2 are SGDLS and YYNGEE. Trimming cost V 0 bases and J 6 bases, with 16 bases left between them. The CDR3 sequence is CASSVAGLFRGNEQFF. The CDR3 nucleotides read TGTGCCAGCAGCGTAGCAGGACTTTTTCGGGGCAATGAGCAGTTCTTC.

In its sample, this clonotype was seen a few times. The chain couples TRBV19 to TRBJ2-6; perhaps TRBD1 as D (6 bases). V dropped 6 bases and J dropped 9 bases, with 15 bases sitting between them. Germline V gene sequence: CDR1 LNHDA, CDR2 SQIVND (reference sequence). The CDR3 length is 14 residues. The DNA of the CDR3 is TGTGCCAGTAGCTCGCTCGGACAGCGCAACGTCCTGACTTTC. This translates into CASSSLGQRNVLTF.

In this sample, this clonotype turned up a few times. V is TRBV28 and J is TRBJ2-7; no clear D gene. The CDR3 length is 14 residues. Between the trimmed V and J ends, which lost 6 bases and 0 bases, there was a span of 12 bases. CDR1 is MDHEN, CDR2 SYDVKM, per germline. Here the CDR3 reads CASSARLSSYEQYF. CDR3 DNA sequence: TGTGCCAGCAGCGCGAGACTGAGCTCCTACGAGCAGTACTTC.

In its sample, this clonotype was seen many times. This rearrangement joins TRBV11-3 to TRBJ2-5, with 8 bases identical to TRBD1. Germline-derived CDR1 and CDR2 are SGHNT and YENEEA. With 5 bases clipped from V and 0 bases from J, the junction kept 5 bases outside the gene matches. The CDR3 is 15 residues long. In DNA form, the CDR3 reads TGTGCCAGCAGCCCCGGGACAGGCTACCAAGAGACCCAGTACTTC. Translated: CASSPGTGYQETQYF. The whole variable domain, remainder taken from reference TRBV11-3 and TRBJ2-5, is EAGVVQSPRYKIIEKKQPVAFWCNPISGHNTLYWYLQNLGQGPELLIRYENEEAVDDSQLPKDRFSAERLKGVDSTLKIQPAELGDSAVYLCASSPGTGYQETQYFGPGTRLLVL.

This clonotype came up many times. CDR3 amino acids: CSAAWTSGKYEQYF. CDR3 nucleotides: TGCAGTGCTGCCTGGACTAGCGGGAAATACGAGCAGTACTTC. The V call is TRBV20-1, the J call TRBJ2-7; 12 bases match TRBD2. Germline lookup yields CDR1 DFQATT and CDR2 SNEGSKA (reference sequence). Losses at the gene ends were 5 bases for V and 4 bases for J; bases not matched to a gene: 6. The CDR3 is made up of 14 amino acids.

The J gene is TRBJ2-5, the V gene TRBV11-2, with D possibly being TRBD1 (6 bases). The ends were cut back, 8 bases at V and 4 bases at J, with 17 bases in the middle. Per germline, CDR1 SGHAT and CDR2 FQNNGV. The CDR3 runs 14 residues. In DNA form, the CDR3 reads TGTGCCAGCGGGGCGCGACAGGCGGGAGAGACCCAGTACTTC. It is translated as CASGARQAGETQYF.

The chain uses TRBV2 and TRBJ2-3; no firm D call. The CDR3 totals 12 residues. Per germline, CDR1 SNHLY and CDR2 FYNNEI. Trimming took 8 bases from V and 2 from J, leaving 8 bases between them. The CDR3 DNA sequence: TGTGCCAGCCGCGAGTCCACAGATACGCAGTATTTT. Its translation is CASRESTDTQYF.